These T cell receptor beta chains were read from a single sample in a study of technical replicates of blood from several donors. Using immunoSEQ multiplex PCR, the repertoire was profiled, and TCRdb retains in-frame clones only, with some absent. Here the sample spans 75,000 to 90,000 clones, 93% being singletons. Input material: T cells isolated from PBMCs. The receptors stem from a human donor in good health. Each CDR3 is given with its conserved first and last residue. The D gene is left open where the match is weak. A clone size is listed for some rows: how often the clone was seen (once, few, many), or a class if it is expanded.

d_gene: .; j_gene: TRBJ2-3; abundance: .; v_gene: TRBV7-3; CDR3aa: CASSSRTPDTQYF; CDR3nt: TGTGCCAGCAGCTCACGAACTCCAGATACGCAGTATTTT
d_gene: TRBD1; j_gene: TRBJ2-7; abundance: .; v_gene: TRBV2; CDR3aa: CASRGQGVHEQYF; CDR3nt: TGTGCCAGCAGGGGACAGGGGGTACACGAGCAGTACTTC
d_gene: .; j_gene: TRBJ1-5; abundance: .; v_gene: TRBV30; CDR3aa: CAWRDITGNQPQHF; CDR3nt: TGTGCCTGGAGGGACATTACAGGGAATCAGCCCCAGCATTTT
d_gene: .; j_gene: TRBJ1-2; abundance: .; v_gene: TRBV4-1; CDR3aa: CASSQVFSRSVAVYGYTF; CDR3nt: TGCGCCAGCAGCCAAGTTTTCTCACGTTCGGTAGCGGTCTATGGCTACACCTTC
d_gene: .; j_gene: TRBJ1-1; abundance: .; v_gene: TRBV11-1; CDR3aa: CASTSEIMNTEAFF; CDR3nt: TGTGCCAGCACCTCTGAGATTATGAACACTGAAGCTTTCTTT
d_gene: TRBD1; j_gene: TRBJ1-1; abundance: .; v_gene: TRBV5-1; CDR3aa: CASAGQKAVTLWGQGNRPDEAFF; CDR3nt: TGCGCCAGCGCCGGGCAGAAAGCTGTAACATTGTGGGGACAGGGGAACAGGCCGGATGAAGCTTTCTTT
d_gene: TRBD1; j_gene: TRBJ2-1; abundance: .; v_gene: TRBV29-1; CDR3aa: CSVVGGGDNEQFF; CDR3nt: TGCAGCGTTGTAGGGGGCGGAGACAATGAGCAGTTCTTC
d_gene: .; j_gene: TRBJ1-1; abundance: .; v_gene: TRBV6-4; CDR3aa: CASSVDSNTEAFF; CDR3nt: TGTGCCAGCAGTGTGGACAGCAACACTGAAGCTTTCTTT
d_gene: TRBD1; j_gene: TRBJ1-3; abundance: .; v_gene: TRBV4-1; CDR3aa: CASSQSGTGDSGNTIYF; CDR3nt: TGCGCCAGCAGCCAATCCGGGACAGGGGACTCTGGAAACACCATATATTTT
d_gene: .; j_gene: TRBJ2-2; abundance: .; v_gene: TRBV4-2; CDR3aa: CASSQESTGLGELFF; CDR3nt: TGTGCCAGCAGCCAAGAATCGACTGGACTCGGGGAGCTGTTTTTT
d_gene: .; j_gene: TRBJ1-4; abundance: .; v_gene: TRBV19; CDR3aa: CASSMARYATNEKLFF; CDR3nt: TGTGCCAGTAGTATGGCGAGGTATGCAACTAATGAAAAACTGTTTTTT
d_gene: .; j_gene: TRBJ1-2; abundance: .; v_gene: TRBV11-2; CDR3aa: CASSFSHGGYTF; CDR3nt: TGTGCCAGCAGCTTTAGTCACGGTGGCTACACCTTC
d_gene: .; j_gene: TRBJ2-2; abundance: .; v_gene: TRBV28; CDR3aa: CASSFTLTGELFF; CDR3nt: TGTGCCAGCAGTTTCACCCTTACAGGGGAGCTGTTTTTT
d_gene: .; j_gene: TRBJ1-2; abundance: few; v_gene: TRBV14; CDR3aa: CASSQGVYGYTF; CDR3nt: TGTGCCAGCAGCCAAGGAGTTTATGGCTACACCTTC
d_gene: TRBD2; j_gene: TRBJ2-5; abundance: .; v_gene: TRBV6-5; CDR3aa: CASSLGLAGMETQYF; CDR3nt: TGTGCCAGCAGCCTCGGACTAGCGGGGATGGAGACCCAGTACTTC
d_gene: .; j_gene: TRBJ2-2; abundance: .; v_gene: TRBV5-1; CDR3aa: CASKIGGNTGELFF; CDR3nt: TGCGCCAGCAAGATCGGGGGGAACACCGGGGAGCTGTTTTTT
d_gene: TRBD1; j_gene: TRBJ1-2; abundance: .; v_gene: TRBV2; CDR3aa: CASSPDRGRIGYTF; CDR3nt: TGTGCCAGCAGTCCTGACAGGGGGCGGATTGGCTACACCTTC
d_gene: .; j_gene: TRBJ1-5; abundance: .; v_gene: TRBV4-2; CDR3aa: CASSQEFGAPNQPQHF; CDR3nt: TGTGCCAGCAGCCAAGAATTTGGGGCTCCCAATCAGCCCCAGCATTTT
d_gene: TRBD1; j_gene: TRBJ2-2; abundance: .; v_gene: TRBV13; CDR3aa: CASSLVNRGPTGELFF; CDR3nt: TGTGCCAGCAGCTTAGTTAACAGGGGGCCCACCGGGGAGCTGTTTTTT
d_gene: .; j_gene: TRBJ1-1; abundance: .; v_gene: TRBV6-1; CDR3aa: CASSEALGGEKEAFF; CDR3nt: TGTGCCAGCAGTGAAGCCCTGGGAGGCGAGAAAGAAGCTTTCTTT
d_gene: TRBD2; j_gene: TRBJ2-5; abundance: .; v_gene: TRBV2; CDR3aa: CASSVGTSGGGETQYF; CDR3nt: TGTGCCAGCAGTGTAGGGACTAGCGGGGGAGGAGAGACCCAGTACTTC
d_gene: TRBD1; j_gene: TRBJ1-2; abundance: once; v_gene: TRBV6-1; CDR3aa: CASSDYGTGEGYTF; CDR3nt: TGTGCCAGCAGTGACTACGGGACAGGGGAAGGCTACACCTTC
d_gene: .; j_gene: TRBJ1-4; abundance: .; v_gene: TRBV11-3; CDR3aa: CASSEAREKLFF; CDR3nt: TGTGCCAGCAGCGAGGCTCGGGAAAAACTGTTTTTT
d_gene: .; j_gene: TRBJ1-6; abundance: .; v_gene: TRBV6-5; CDR3aa: CASSYVGQPLHF; CDR3nt: TGTGCCAGCAGTTACGTGGGGCAACCCCTCCACTTT
d_gene: .; j_gene: TRBJ2-1; abundance: .; v_gene: TRBV6-6; CDR3aa: CASSYTSDEQFF; CDR3nt: TGTGCCAGCAGTTACACAAGCGATGAGCAGTTCTTC
d_gene: .; j_gene: TRBJ2-7; abundance: .; v_gene: TRBV4-1; CDR3aa: CASSLNRDSYEQYF; CDR3nt: TGCGCCAGCAGCCTAAACAGAGACTCCTACGAGCAGTACTTC